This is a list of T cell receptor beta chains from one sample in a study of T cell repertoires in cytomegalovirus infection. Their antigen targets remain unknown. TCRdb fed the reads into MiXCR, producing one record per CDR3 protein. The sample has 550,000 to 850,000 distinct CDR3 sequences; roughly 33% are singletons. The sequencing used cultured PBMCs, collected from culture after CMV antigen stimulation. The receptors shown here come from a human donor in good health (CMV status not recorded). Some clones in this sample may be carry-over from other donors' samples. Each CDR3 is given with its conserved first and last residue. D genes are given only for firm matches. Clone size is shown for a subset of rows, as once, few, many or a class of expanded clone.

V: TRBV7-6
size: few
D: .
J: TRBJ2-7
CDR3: CASSWELGYEQYF
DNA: TGTGCCAGCAGCTGGGAGTTAGGATACGAGCAGTACTTC

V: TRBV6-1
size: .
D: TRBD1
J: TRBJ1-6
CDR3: CASSRNRGNLNSPLHF
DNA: TGTGCCAGCAGTAGAAACAGGGGTAACTTGAATTCACCCCTCCACTTT

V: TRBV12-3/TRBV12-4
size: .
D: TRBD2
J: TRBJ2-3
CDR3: CASSGGREGTDTQYF
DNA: TGTGCCAGCAGTGGAGGGAGGGAAGGCACAGATACGCAGTATTTT

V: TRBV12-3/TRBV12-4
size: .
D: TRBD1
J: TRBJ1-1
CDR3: CASSLRWDRVEAFF
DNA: TGTGCCAGCAGTTTACGGTGGGACAGGGTTGAAGCTTTCTTT

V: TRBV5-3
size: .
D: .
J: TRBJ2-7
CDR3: CASTEYTEQYF
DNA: TGTGCCAGCACTGAGTATACCGAGCAGTACTTC

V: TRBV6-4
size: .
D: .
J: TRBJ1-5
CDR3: CASSDPNPDSNQPQHF
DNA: TGTGCCAGCAGTGATCCGAACCCGGATAGCAATCAGCCCCAGCATTTT

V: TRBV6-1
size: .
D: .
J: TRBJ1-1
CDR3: CASSERDMNTEAFF
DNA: TGTGCCAGCAGTGAAAGGGACATGAACACTGAAGCTTTCTTT

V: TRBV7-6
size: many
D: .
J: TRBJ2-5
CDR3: CASSLYRQETQYF
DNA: TGTGCCAGCAGCTTATACAGGCAAGAGACCCAGTACTTC

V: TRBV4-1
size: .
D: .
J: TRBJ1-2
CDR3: CASSQESGGQFYGYTF
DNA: TGCGCCAGCAGCCAAGAGTCAGGAGGGCAGTTTTATGGCTACACCTTC

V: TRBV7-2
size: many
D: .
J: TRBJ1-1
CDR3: CASSLGGARGMNTEAFF
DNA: TGTGCCAGCAGCCTCGGCGGGGCGCGGGGGATGAACACTGAAGCTTTCTTT

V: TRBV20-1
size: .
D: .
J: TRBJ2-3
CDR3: CSVAIGGTDTQYF
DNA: TGCAGTGTGGCTATCGGGGGCACAGATACGCAGTATTTT

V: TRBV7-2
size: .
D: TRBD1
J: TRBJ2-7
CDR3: CASSFPGTGIEQYF
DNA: TGTGCCAGCAGCTTCCCCGGGACAGGGATCGAGCAGTACTTC

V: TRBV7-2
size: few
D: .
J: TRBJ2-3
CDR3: CASSPGGWPPTDTQYF
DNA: TGTGCCAGCAGCCCTGGAGGCTGGCCCCCCACAGATACGCAGTATTTT

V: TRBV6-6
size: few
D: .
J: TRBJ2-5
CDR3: CASSYSVEVGETQNHF
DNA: TGTGCCAGCAGTTACTCGGTCGAGGTGGGGGAGACCCAGAACCACTTC

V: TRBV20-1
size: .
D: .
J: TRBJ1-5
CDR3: CSARGSGQPQHF
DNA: TGCAGTGCTAGGGGATCGGGTCAGCCCCAGCATTTT

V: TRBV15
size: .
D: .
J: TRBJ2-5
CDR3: CATSVGLEETQYF
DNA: TGTGCCACCAGCGTGGGACTTGAAGAGACCCAGTACTTC

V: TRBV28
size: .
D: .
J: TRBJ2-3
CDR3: CASSFNGGTDTQYF
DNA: TGTGCCAGCAGTTTCAACGGTGGCACAGATACGCAGTATTTT

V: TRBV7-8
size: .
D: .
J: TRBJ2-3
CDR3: CASSLILAPTDTQYF
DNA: TGTGCCAGCAGCTTAATCCTAGCCCCTACAGATACGCAGTATTTT

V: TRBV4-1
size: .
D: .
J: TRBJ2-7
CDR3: CASSQDYGGRSYEQYF
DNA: TGCGCCAGCAGCCAAGATTATGGAGGTCGGTCCTACGAGCAGTACTTC

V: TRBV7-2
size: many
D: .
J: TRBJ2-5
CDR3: CASSFVAEETQYF
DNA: TGTGCCAGCAGCTTTGTGGCCGAAGAGACCCAGTACTTC

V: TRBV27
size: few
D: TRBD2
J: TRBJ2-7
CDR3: CASRQSSGRASEQYF
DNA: TGTGCCAGCAGACAGTCTAGCGGGAGGGCCAGTGAGCAGTACTTC

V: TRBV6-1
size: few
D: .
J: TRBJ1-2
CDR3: CASSEAGRPYGYTF
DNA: TGTGCCAGCAGTGAAGCGGGCAGGCCCTATGGCTACACCTTC

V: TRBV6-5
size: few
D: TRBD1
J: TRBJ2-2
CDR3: CASGRQGDFGELFF
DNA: TGTGCCAGCGGGCGACAGGGGGATTTCGGGGAGCTGTTTTTT

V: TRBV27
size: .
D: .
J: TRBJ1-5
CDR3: CASSTDRAQPQHF
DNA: TGTGCCAGCAGTACCGACCGGGCCCAGCCCCAGCATTTT

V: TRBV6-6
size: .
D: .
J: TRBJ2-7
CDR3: CASRGTSFAEQYF
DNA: TGTGCCAGCAGAGGGACATCTTTCGCCGAGCAGTACTTC

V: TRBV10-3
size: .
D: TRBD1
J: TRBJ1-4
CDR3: CAISNRGRGEKLFF
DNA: TGTGCCATCAGTAATAGGGGGCGCGGAGAAAAACTGTTTTTT